The sequence of this T cell receptor beta chain was determined in a study of T cell repertoires in cytomegalovirus infection. Study details: Matching HLA type, along with CMV infection, was indicated by public TCR beta signatures.

MiXCR, run by TCRdb on the reads, gives a single entry per CDR3 protein. The sample comprises about 490,000 distinct CDR3 sequences, 11% of which are singletons, and more than 8.5% rests with the top ten. This clonotype was counted ten times or more. The TCR originated in a human donor in good health (CMV status not recorded). Some clones in this sample may be carry-over from other donors' samples. Specimen: PBMCs.

CDR3 protein: CASRRPGLYTDTQYF. The CDR3 DNA reads as TGTGCCAGCAGACGACCGGGACTTTACACAGATACGCAGTATTTT. The rearrangement joins TRBV28 to TRBJ2-3, with D perhaps matching TRBD2 (6 bases). Per the germline V gene, CDR1 is MDHEN and CDR2 is SYDVKM. Trimming removed 6 bases at V and 2 bases at J, with 15 bases between. The CDR3 covers 15 residues.